Sequencing of this T cell receptor (beta chain) was carried out in a study of blood T cell repertoires in COVID-19. Background on the study: Whether acute or convalescent, the COVID-19 samples came from the United States, Italy and Spain. The cDNA or gDNA used as material had been derived from T cells, B-cell-depleted T cells, or PBMCs.

How the authors handled the data: Scientists estimated how many nucleated cells there were by amplifying reference gene primers. Profiled with immunoSEQ multiplex PCR; TCRdb holds only in-frame clones, not every one. V and J calls plus clone size are reproduced from that table; the DNA served to infer D and trimming. The sample has under 95,000 clones, 60% to 75% seen once. This CDR3 is built from 11 residues. The germline V gene has CDR1 MNHEY and CDR2 SVGAGI. V was shortened by 6 bases and J by 5 bases, with 7 bases between the two germline ends. The receptor comes from a man between 50 and 59 years old with active or convalescent COVID-19. The sequencing input was peripheral blood. The rearrangement links TRBV6-5 to TRBJ1-2; no clear D gene. CDR3 protein: CASSDTYGYTF. In DNA, the CDR3 is TGTGCCAGCAGCGACACTTATGGCTACACCTTC.